These T cell receptor beta chains were read from a single sample in a study of blood T cells in healthy people across ages. TCRdb ran MiXCR on the 5' RACE reads and lists one entry per CDR3 protein. The sample shows around 1,900,000 distinct CDR3 sequences, 39% of them seen only once. The sample taken for sequencing was blood. Source of these receptors: a human donor in good health. Each CDR3 is given with its conserved first and last residue. The D gene is left open where the match is weak. Where a row states a size, it is once, few, many or the class of an expanded clone; other rows omit it.

abundance: few
d_gene: TRBD1
v_gene: TRBV9
j_gene: TRBJ2-7
CDR3aa: CASSGRTGFYEQYF
CDR3nt: TGTGCCAGCAGTGGAAGGACAGGCTTCTACGAGCAGTACTTC

abundance: NA
d_gene: NA
v_gene: TRBV12-3/TRBV12-4
j_gene: TRBJ2-6
CDR3aa: CASSLARQLSGANVLTF
CDR3nt: TGTGCCAGCAGTTTGGCGCGACAGCTCTCTGGGGCCAACGTCCTGACTTTC

abundance: NA
d_gene: NA
v_gene: TRBV7-2
j_gene: TRBJ2-7
CDR3aa: CASSFSGRGDRRYEQYF
CDR3nt: TGTGCCAGCAGCTTTTCGGGTCGGGGGGACAGACGATACGAGCAGTACTTC

abundance: NA
d_gene: TRBD2
v_gene: TRBV11-2
j_gene: TRBJ2-4
CDR3aa: CASSLARLAGQYF
CDR3nt: TGTGCCAGCAGCTTAGCTCGACTAGCCGGGCAGTACTTC

abundance: NA
d_gene: NA
v_gene: TRBV20-1
j_gene: TRBJ1-2
CDR3aa: CSARKPIVNYGYTF
CDR3nt: TGCAGTGCTAGAAAACCGATAGTAAACTATGGCTACACCTTC

abundance: NA
d_gene: NA
v_gene: TRBV6-2/TRBV6-3
j_gene: TRBJ2-7
CDR3aa: CASRYRVGEQYF
CDR3nt: TGTGCCAGCAGATACAGGGTCGGCGAGCAGTACTTC

abundance: NA
d_gene: NA
v_gene: TRBV7-2
j_gene: TRBJ2-7
CDR3aa: CAGSPVFGSYEQYF
CDR3nt: TGTGCCGGCAGCCCAGTCTTCGGGTCCTACGAGCAGTACTTC

abundance: NA
d_gene: TRBD2
v_gene: TRBV4-2
j_gene: TRBJ2-5
CDR3aa: CASSQGAERGGQETQYF
CDR3nt: TGTGCCAGCAGCCAAGGGGCGGAGCGGGGGGGCCAAGAGACCCAGTACTTC

abundance: NA
d_gene: NA
v_gene: TRBV18
j_gene: TRBJ1-4
CDR3aa: CAGSPQRERSANEKLFF
CDR3nt: TGTGCCGGCTCACCACAAAGGGAGCGGAGCGCTAATGAAAAACTGTTTTTT

abundance: NA
d_gene: NA
v_gene: TRBV2
j_gene: TRBJ2-7
CDR3aa: CASSPPLSYEQYF
CDR3nt: TGTGCCAGCAGTCCTCCTCTTTCCTACGAGCAGTACTTC

abundance: NA
d_gene: NA
v_gene: TRBV5-1
j_gene: TRBJ1-6
CDR3aa: CASSQEGGASPLHF
CDR3nt: TGCGCCAGCAGCCAGGAGGGGGGCGCTTCACCCCTCCACTTT

abundance: few
d_gene: NA
v_gene: TRBV12-3/TRBV12-4
j_gene: TRBJ2-7
CDR3aa: CASGLARIGEQYF
CDR3nt: TGTGCCAGCGGTTTGGCCCGGATCGGCGAGCAGTACTTC

abundance: NA
d_gene: NA
v_gene: TRBV15
j_gene: TRBJ2-1
CDR3aa: CATSREGARSNEQFF
CDR3nt: TGTGCCACCAGCAGAGAGGGGGCGCGGTCTAATGAGCAGTTCTTC

abundance: NA
d_gene: TRBD2
v_gene: TRBV4-3
j_gene: TRBJ2-5
CDR3aa: CASSQGLAGHQETQYF
CDR3nt: TGCGCCAGCAGCCAGGGACTAGCGGGTCACCAAGAGACCCAGTACTTC

abundance: NA
d_gene: NA
v_gene: TRBV20-1
j_gene: TRBJ2-5
CDR3aa: CSAPGLTSLNEQYF
CDR3nt: TGCAGTGCTCCTGGTTTGACTAGTCTTAATGAGCAGTACTTC

abundance: NA
d_gene: NA
v_gene: TRBV7-2
j_gene: TRBJ2-7
CDR3aa: CASSYPIGTRHEQYF
CDR3nt: TGTGCCAGCAGTTATCCGATCGGGACTCGACACGAGCAGTACTTC

abundance: NA
d_gene: TRBD2
v_gene: TRBV2
j_gene: TRBJ2-5
CDR3aa: CASSVQTSGGETQYF
CDR3nt: TGTGCCAGCAGTGTACAGACTAGCGGGGGAGAGACCCAGTACTTC

abundance: NA
d_gene: TRBD2
v_gene: TRBV20-1
j_gene: TRBJ2-7
CDR3aa: CSARDGAGGPNEQYF
CDR3nt: TGCAGTGCTAGAGATGGAGCGGGGGGGCCCAACGAGCAGTACTTC

abundance: NA
d_gene: TRBD1
v_gene: TRBV7-3
j_gene: TRBJ2-3
CDR3aa: CASSFDRGRTDTQYF
CDR3nt: TGTGCCAGCAGCTTCGACAGGGGTAGGACAGATACGCAGTATTTT

abundance: few
d_gene: TRBD1
v_gene: TRBV10-3
j_gene: TRBJ2-7
CDR3aa: CAISDPRDRDEQYF
CDR3nt: TGTGCCATCAGTGACCCCCGGGACAGGGACGAGCAGTACTTC

abundance: NA
d_gene: TRBD1
v_gene: TRBV6-1
j_gene: TRBJ1-5
CDR3aa: CASNQGTGNQPQHF
CDR3nt: TGTGCCAGCAACCAAGGGACAGGGAATCAGCCCCAGCATTTT

abundance: NA
d_gene: NA
v_gene: TRBV6-2/TRBV6-3
j_gene: TRBJ2-1
CDR3aa: CASSEPGTSFLGFF
CDR3nt: TGTGCCAGCAGCGAACCCGGGACTTCTTTCCTAGGGTTCTTC

abundance: NA
d_gene: TRBD1
v_gene: TRBV12-3/TRBV12-4
j_gene: TRBJ2-3
CDR3aa: CASVGLTGVGDTQYF
CDR3nt: TGTGCCAGCGTTGGGCTGACAGGGGTGGGCGATACGCAGTATTTT

abundance: NA
d_gene: TRBD1
v_gene: TRBV20-1
j_gene: TRBJ1-5
CDR3aa: CSARDSETGGRQPQHF
CDR3nt: TGCAGTGCTAGAGATTCCGAGACAGGGGGACGTCAGCCCCAGCATTTT

abundance: NA
d_gene: NA
v_gene: TRBV29-1
j_gene: TRBJ1-2
CDR3aa: CSEGTDYGYTF
CDR3nt: TGCAGCGAGGGGACCGACTATGGCTACACCTTC

abundance: NA
d_gene: NA
v_gene: TRBV5-6
j_gene: TRBJ2-3
CDR3aa: CASRLEGMTDTQYF
CDR3nt: TGTGCCAGCCGGTTGGAGGGGATGACAGATACGCAGTATTTT

abundance: many
d_gene: NA
v_gene: TRBV12-3/TRBV12-4
j_gene: TRBJ2-7
CDR3aa: CASSIYQGPTTYEQYF
CDR3nt: TGTGCCAGCAGTATATACCAGGGACCTACAACCTACGAGCAGTACTTC

abundance: few
d_gene: NA
v_gene: TRBV6-5
j_gene: TRBJ2-1
CDR3aa: CASRRTRSNNEQFF
CDR3nt: TGTGCCAGCAGGAGGACGCGTTCGAACAATGAGCAGTTCTTC

abundance: few
d_gene: TRBD2
v_gene: TRBV3-1
j_gene: TRBJ2-7
CDR3aa: CASSQIGGGPPYEQYF
CDR3nt: TGTGCCAGCAGCCAAATCGGCGGGGGGCCTCCCTACGAGCAGTACTTC

abundance: many
d_gene: NA
v_gene: TRBV20-1
j_gene: TRBJ1-6
CDR3aa: CSAGSGIGSPLHF
CDR3nt: TGCAGTGCCGGCTCCGGGATAGGTTCACCCCTCCACTTT

abundance: NA
d_gene: NA
v_gene: TRBV20-1
j_gene: TRBJ1-2
CDR3aa: CSAPTGHYGYTF
CDR3nt: TGCAGTGCCCCGACGGGACACTATGGCTACACCTTC

abundance: NA
d_gene: NA
v_gene: TRBV7-9
j_gene: TRBJ1-5
CDR3aa: CASSPNKLDSNQPQHF
CDR3nt: TGTGCCAGCAGCCCTAACAAACTAGATAGCAATCAGCCCCAGCATTTT

abundance: once
d_gene: NA
v_gene: TRBV7-9
j_gene: TRBJ1-1
CDR3aa: CASSLGDDRNTEAFF
CDR3nt: TGTGCCAGCAGCTTAGGGGACGACAGGAACACTGAAGCTTTCTTT

abundance: few
d_gene: TRBD1
v_gene: TRBV29-1
j_gene: TRBJ1-2
CDR3aa: CSAEFTGGGGYTF
CDR3nt: TGCAGCGCTGAATTTACAGGGGGTGGTGGCTACACCTTC

abundance: few
d_gene: TRBD2
v_gene: TRBV20-1
j_gene: TRBJ2-1
CDR3aa: CSARTHKGGDEQFF
CDR3nt: TGCAGTGCTAGAACACACAAGGGAGGGGATGAGCAGTTCTTC

abundance: NA
d_gene: NA
v_gene: TRBV2
j_gene: TRBJ1-2
CDR3aa: CASLREGDGYGYTF
CDR3nt: TGTGCCAGCCTTAGGGAAGGGGACGGCTATGGCTACACCTTC

abundance: few
d_gene: NA
v_gene: TRBV20-1
j_gene: TRBJ2-5
CDR3aa: CSARKTVTAGETQYF
CDR3nt: TGCAGTGCTAGAAAAACAGTTACAGCAGGGGAGACCCAGTACTTC

abundance: NA
d_gene: TRBD2
v_gene: TRBV7-2
j_gene: TRBJ2-1
CDR3aa: CASTPEGLAGGLGEQFF
CDR3nt: TGTGCCAGCACCCCTGAAGGACTAGCGGGGGGGCTTGGTGAGCAGTTCTTC

abundance: NA
d_gene: NA
v_gene: TRBV4-3
j_gene: TRBJ2-3
CDR3aa: CASSQGVTGDTQYF
CDR3nt: TGCGCCAGCAGCCAAGGGGTTACGGGCGATACGCAGTATTTT

abundance: NA
d_gene: NA
v_gene: TRBV6-2/TRBV6-3
j_gene: TRBJ2-1
CDR3aa: CASSNRVPNGQFF
CDR3nt: TGTGCCAGCAGTAACCGGGTTCCGAATGGGCAGTTCTTC

abundance: few
d_gene: TRBD2
v_gene: TRBV29-1
j_gene: TRBJ2-1
CDR3aa: CSVISSGYNNEQFF
CDR3nt: TGCAGCGTTATATCTAGCGGGTATAACAATGAGCAGTTCTTC

abundance: few
d_gene: NA
v_gene: TRBV7-2
j_gene: TRBJ1-2
CDR3aa: CASSSPLPQTNGYTF
CDR3nt: TGTGCCAGCAGCTCCCCACTACCACAAACCAATGGCTACACCTTC

abundance: few
d_gene: NA
v_gene: TRBV5-6
j_gene: TRBJ2-3
CDR3aa: CASSGRARASRDTQYF
CDR3nt: TGTGCCAGCAGCGGAAGAGCGAGGGCCTCCAGAGATACGCAGTATTTT

abundance: NA
d_gene: NA
v_gene: TRBV20-1
j_gene: TRBJ2-1
CDR3aa: CSARPNPQETQFF
CDR3nt: TGCAGTGCTAGGCCTAACCCACAAGAGACCCAGTTCTTC

abundance: few
d_gene: TRBD1
v_gene: TRBV19
j_gene: TRBJ1-5
CDR3aa: CASSIRGTGNQPQHF
CDR3nt: TGTGCCAGTAGTATCAGGGGGACAGGCAATCAGCCCCAGCATTTT

abundance: NA
d_gene: NA
v_gene: TRBV29-1
j_gene: TRBJ1-5
CDR3aa: CSVEETYSDQPQHF
CDR3nt: TGCAGCGTTGAGGAAACTTATAGCGATCAGCCCCAGCATTTT

abundance: NA
d_gene: NA
v_gene: TRBV4-3
j_gene: TRBJ2-1
CDR3aa: CASSQEGGQIVNEQFF
CDR3nt: TGCGCCAGCAGCCAAGAGGGGGGACAAATTGTGAATGAGCAGTTCTTC

abundance: many
d_gene: NA
v_gene: TRBV4-3
j_gene: TRBJ2-7
CDR3aa: CASSHSRGSYEQYF
CDR3nt: TGCGCCAGCAGCCATTCCAGGGGTTCCTACGAGCAGTACTTC

abundance: NA
d_gene: NA
v_gene: TRBV21-1
j_gene: TRBJ2-3
CDR3aa: CASRGKGREWKDTQYF
CDR3nt: TGTGCCAGCAGGGGAAAGGGGCGCGAATGGAAAGATACGCAGTATTTT

abundance: NA
d_gene: NA
v_gene: TRBV13
j_gene: TRBJ1-1
CDR3aa: CASSPLGLRGQNTEAFF
CDR3nt: TGTGCCAGCAGCCCCCTGGGGCTTCGGGGCCAGAACACTGAAGCTTTCTTT

abundance: NA
d_gene: TRBD2
v_gene: TRBV7-2
j_gene: TRBJ2-3
CDR3aa: CASSFSAGGHTDTQYF
CDR3nt: TGTGCCAGCAGCTTTTCCGCGGGGGGCCACACAGATACGCAGTATTTT

abundance: few
d_gene: NA
v_gene: TRBV4-3
j_gene: TRBJ1-6
CDR3aa: CASSQESGGPNSPLHF
CDR3nt: TGCGCCAGCAGCCAAGAATCGGGGGGTCCAAATTCACCCCTCCACTTT